The 26 T cell receptor beta chains below were found in one sample sequenced in a study of glioma-infiltrating T cells (dated by TCRdb to the mid-2010s). Sequenced on an Illumina MiSeq. The iRepertoire nested amplicon-rescue multiplex PCR (arm-PCR) platform was used to amplify TCR alpha and beta CDR3 regions from RNA. In-frame beta chains were kept once TCRdb had trimmed the public reads at Q25 with fastp and called clones with MiXCR. For every CDR3 protein sequence, its rows merge into one entry that carries the most common genes and DNA. The sample data list about 5,700 distinct CDR3 sequences, and 35% to 50% of these were observed just once. The ten largest clones capture roughly 24% of the sample. What was sequenced was glioma tissue, nonneoplastic brain tissue, or PBMCs (not recorded which). The origin of the receptors is a human donor with low-grade glioma or glioblastoma, undergoing nonglioma brain surgery, or in good health (not recorded which).

This clonotype was observed at least ten times. This chain connects TRBV10-3 to TRBJ2-3; 7 nucleotides align to TRBD2. The CDR3 is 14 amino acids. Looked up from germline, CDR1 is ENHRY and CDR2 is SYGVKD. The V segment lost 7 bases and the J segment 6 bases; nucleotides outside the gene matches: 10. CDR3 sequence (DNA): TGTGCCATCAAACGGCCGGGAGGAACGGATACGCAGTATTTT. Protein product: CAIKRPGGTDTQYF.

The table lists this clonotype with many counts. This sequence joins TRBV3-1 and TRBJ2-7, with D possibly TRBD2 on 5 matching bases. V shed 4 bases and J shed 2 bases, with 12 bases lying between them. This CDR3 has 14 amino acids. The germline V gene encodes CDR1 LGHDT and CDR2 YNNKEL (reference sequence). The CDR3 nucleotides read TGTGCCAGCAGCCTCAGAGCGGTAACCTACGAGCAGTACTTC. It translates to CASSLRAVTYEQYF.

This clonotype was seen repeatedly, ten times or more. This chain uses TRBV7-9 with TRBJ1-4; no clear D. The V end lost 2 bases, the J end lost 8 bases, and 18 bases lay between the germline ends. Germline V gene lookup returns CDR1 SEHNR and CDR2 FQNEAQ (reference sequence). CDR3 length equals 16 residues. CDR3 DNA: TGTGCCAGCAGCTTAATAGGACCCCGCCTTTACGAAAAACTGTTTTTT. Amino acids: CASSLIGPRLYEKLFF.

There are many counts of this clonotype. This chain joins TRBV6-1 and TRBJ2-7; D unresolved. The CDR3 loop spans 14 amino acids. V lost 6 bases to trimming and J lost 0 bases, with 12 bases between them. Germline CDR1 reads MNHNS; CDR2 reads SASEGT. The CDR3 bases are TGTGCCAGCAGGCAAGTCAGCGACTCCTACGAGCAGTACTTC. Amino acid sequence: CASRQVSDSYEQYF.

This clonotype is labeled medium-sized. The gene calls are TRBV20-1 and TRBJ2-5; D remains ambiguous. Trimming took off 0 bases at V and 3 bases at J, with 11 bases between the two ends. Germline values: CDR1 DFQATT, CDR2 SNEGSKA (reference sequence). There are 14 residues in the CDR3. The CDR3 region is CSARDAAFEETQYF. As DNA, the CDR3 is TGCAGTGCTAGAGATGCCGCTTTCGAAGAGACCCAGTACTTC.

There are many counts of this clonotype. The gene calls are TRBV12-3 or TRBV12-4 and TRBJ2-3; the D gene is possibly TRBD2 (7 bases). The CDR3 consists of 15 residues. V gave up 5 bases and J gave up 3 bases, with 15 bases separating them. Written as DNA, the CDR3 is TGTGCCAGCAGTAGCGGGACAACGGAGACAGATACGCAGTATTTT. Residues: CASSSGTTETDTQYF.

This clonotype is deemed medium-sized (0.01 to 0.1%). The chain uses TRBV20-1 and TRBJ2-3; TRBD1 agrees at 8 bases. This CDR3 has 15 residues. V lost 8 bases to trimming and J lost 6 bases; unmatched junction nucleotides: 16. Germline loops: CDR1 DFQATT, CDR2 SNEGSKA (reference sequence). The CDR3 DNA sequence: TGCAGTACCCAAACAACCGACAGGGGAGGCGATACGCAGTATTTT. Protein sequence: CSTQTTDRGGDTQYF.

In this sample, this clonotype turned up a few times. This chain joins TRBV6-6 and TRBJ1-1, with D possibly being TRBD1 (5 bases). The CDR3 is 14 amino acids. Germline CDR1 is MNHNY and CDR2 is SVGAGI (reference sequence). Trimming stripped 4 bases from V and 0 bases from J, with 9 bases between. The CDR3 region is CASSWGLMNTEAFF. CDR3 DNA sequence: TGTGCCAGCAGTTGGGGACTGATGAACACTGAAGCTTTCTTT.

J is TRBJ1-2 and V is TRBV6-5, with D possibly being TRBD1 (5 bases). V lost 7 bases and J lost 7, with 10 bases in between. Germline assignment: CDR1 MNHEY and CDR2 SVGAGI. The CDR3 covers 11 residues. Written as DNA, the CDR3 is TGTGCCAGCAATCAGGGTTTTGGCTACACCTTC. It yields the protein CASNQGFGYTF.

This clonotype is medium-sized. The rearrangement links TRBV28 to TRBJ2-3, with a tentative D call TRBD2 (5 bases). This CDR3 is built from 17 residues. CDR1 is MDHEN and CDR2 is SYDVKM in the germline V gene. V was trimmed by 7 bases and J by 8 bases, leaving 28 bases between them. CDR3 residues: CASNDPGTTLALATQYF. Here the CDR3 DNA reads TGTGCCAGCAACGATCCGGGAACTACTTTGGCCCTTGCTACGCAGTATTTT.

The V and J genes are TRBV30 and TRBJ1-1; no reliable D call. This CDR3 comprises 15 residues. Germline values: CDR1 GTSNPN, CDR2 SVGIG (reference sequence). Trimming shortened V by 2 bases and J by 0 bases, and 13 bases separated the two germline ends. CDR3 bases: TGTGCCTGGAGTCCTAGAAGGGCCTTGAACACTGAAGCTTTCTTT. Translated, it gives CAWSPRRALNTEAFF. The whole variable domain, filled in from reference TRBV30 and TRBJ1-1, reads SQTIHQWPATLVQPVGSPLSLECTVEGTSNPNLYWYRQAAGRGLQLLFYSVGIGQISSEVPQNLSASRPQDRQFILSSKKLLLSDSGFYLCAWSPRRALNTEAFFGQGTRLTVV.

The chain couples TRBV20-1 to TRBJ2-7; 7 bases line up with TRBD2. V trimming: 3 bases; J trimming: 6 bases; junction bases outside the gene matches: 11. This CDR3 has 14 residues. Per germline, CDR1 DFQATT and CDR2 SNEGSKA (reference sequence). CDR3 bases: TGCAGTGCTAGGTCCGGGACTATAATGAGCGAGCAGTACTTC. It encodes CSARSGTIMSEQYF.

This clonotype was recorded many times. The V call is TRBV7-8, the J call TRBJ2-3; perhaps TRBD2 as D (5 bases). Between the trimmed V and J ends, which lost 3 bases and 1 base, there was a span of 17 bases. There are 17 residues in the CDR3. Germline CDR1 SGHVS, CDR2 FQNEAQ. DNA for the CDR3: TGTGCCAGCAGCTTGAGGGAAAGGGCGGCGGGCACAGATACGCAGTATTTT. It codes for CASSLRERAAGTDTQYF.

This clonotype came up many times. An end of the junction differs from the germline gene, which may be a read error. This sequence joins TRBV27 and TRBJ1-1, with 7 nucleotides matching TRBD1. The CDR3 runs to 14 residues. Germline lookup yields CDR1 MNHEY and CDR2 SMNVEV (reference sequence). CDR3: CASQKQGWNTGAFF. In DNA form, the CDR3 reads TGTGCCAGCCAGAAACAGGGGTGGAACACTGGAGCTTTCTTT.

The chain uses TRBV5-1 and TRBJ2-1, with 9 positions matching TRBD2. Germline CDR1 reads SGHRS; CDR2 reads YFSETQ. Trimming cost V 4 bases and J 4 bases; bases outside gene matches: 6. This CDR3 has 15 amino acids. The DNA for the CDR3 is TGCGCCAGCAGCCGGGCTAGCGGGAAATACAATGAGCAGTTCTTC. It encodes CASSRASGKYNEQFF.

This clonotype was counted a single time. V and J are TRBV6-5 and TRBJ1-2; a weak D match, TRBD1 (5 bases). V lost 5 bases, J lost 10 bases, and 20 bases lay in between. The CDR3 covers 14 residues. Per germline, CDR1 MNHEY and CDR2 SVGAGI. Here the CDR3 DNA reads TGTGCCAGCAGTCCCTTGAGGGACGACCTCGACTACACCTTC. This sequence encodes CASSPLRDDLDYTF.

This clonotype appeared many times. V usage is TRBV7-9 and J usage is TRBJ1-1; 8 bases fit TRBD1. The CDR3 sequence is 15 residues long. Germline CDR1 reads SEHNR; CDR2 reads FQNEAQ (reference sequence). After removal of 3 bases from V and 5 bases from J, the junction contained 8 bases not matched to a gene. Written as DNA, the CDR3 is TGTGCCAGCAGCTTCGAACAGGGGGTTTATACTGAAGCTTTCTTT. This translates into CASSFEQGVYTEAFF.

The sample holds many counts of this clonotype. The chain couples TRBV4-2 to TRBJ2-1; 11 bases line up with TRBD2. The CDR3 is 15 amino acids. CDR1 and CDR2 from the germline V gene are LGHNA and YNFKEQ. The ends lost 5 bases at V and 4 bases at J; junction bases unmatched: 4. The CDR3 here is CASSWGLAAYNEQFF. The CDR3 coding sequence is TGTGCCAGCAGCTGGGGACTAGCGGCGTACAATGAGCAGTTCTTC.

This clonotype has more than one count but fewer than ten. The chain couples TRBV9 to TRBJ2-3, with a weak D call TRBD1 (6 bases). This CDR3 region has 13 residues. V was trimmed by 3 bases and J by 5 bases, leaving 10 bases between them. Germline V gene data show CDR1 as SGDLS and CDR2 as YYNGEE. CDR3 region: CASSDEGVDTQYF. CDR3 nucleotide sequence: TGTGCCAGCAGCGACGAGGGGGTAGATACGCAGTATTTT.

This clonotype was observed a handful of times. The rearrangement joins TRBV27 to TRBJ1-5; D is uncertain. This CDR3 region has 13 residues. Trimming stripped 2 bases from V and 2 bases from J, with 4 bases between. Per the germline V gene, CDR1 is MNHEY and CDR2 is SMNVEV (reference sequence). The CDR3 region is CASSLIGNQPQHF. CDR3 sequence (DNA): TGTGCCAGCAGTTTAATCGGCAATCAGCCCCAGCATTTT.

The V and J genes are TRBV6-1 and TRBJ1-1; no firm D call. Germline loops: CDR1 MNHNS, CDR2 SASEGT. The CDR3 spans 11 residues. The ends were cut back, 7 bases at V and 1 base at J, with 4 bases in the middle. Here the CDR3 reads CASTKNTEAFF. The CDR3 nucleotides read TGTGCCAGCACGAAGAACACTGAAGCTTTCTTT.

A remark on this clonotype: Given a much more abundant clone one base away, this may be a read error. V and J are TRBV19 and TRBJ1-1; tentative D call: TRBD1 (5 bases). The CDR3 is 12 amino acids. CDR1 LNHDA and CDR2 SQIVND come from the germline V gene (reference sequence). Here the CDR3 DNA reads TGTGCCGGTAGTATTGGACAATCTGAAGCTTTCTTT. It translates to CAGSIGQSEAFF.

The genes are TRBV5-4 and TRBJ1-1, with TRBD1 matching 8 bases. CDR3 length: 14 residues. The germline gives CDR1 SGHNT, CDR2 YYREEE (reference sequence). After removal of 4 bases from V and 11 bases from J, the junction contained 13 bases not matched to a gene. The CDR3, as DNA: TGTGCCAGCAGCCAGCCAGGACAGGGTAGTTTGGCTTTCTTT. Protein sequence: CASSQPGQGSLAFF.

A single count supports this clonotype. The genes are TRBV6-1 and TRBJ2-7, with TRBD2 matching over 7 bases. The trim removed 3 bases at V and 11 bases at J, leaving 10 bases unmatched. Germline V gene sequence: CDR1 MNHNS, CDR2 SASEGT. The CDR3 extends over 13 amino acids. The CDR3 nucleotides are TGTGCCAGCAGTGATCTGGGAGGGGATGATGAGTACTTC. It is translated as CASSDLGGDDEYF.

The chain employs TRBV12-3 or TRBV12-4 and TRBJ1-1, with unresolved D. Trimming removed 7 bases from V and 0 bases from J, with 18 bases in between. The CDR3 loop spans 16 amino acids. CDR3 amino acids: CASNTRVGALNTEAFF. The CDR3 DNA is TGTGCCAGCAATACACGGGTGGGCGCTTTGAACACTGAAGCTTTCTTT.

In regard to this clonotype: A much larger clone differs from this one at a single base, so this may be a read error. V usage is TRBV6-5 and J usage is TRBJ1-1; a possible D gene is TRBD1 (5 bases). The germline CDR1 and CDR2 sequences are MNHEY and SVGAGI. The CDR3 contains 13 residues. The V gene lost 7 bases and the J gene lost 8 bases, with 17 bases spanning the gap. The CDR3 sequence: CASMDKLLGEAFF. CDR3 DNA: TGTGCCAGCATGGACAAGCTTTTGGGAGAAGCTTTCTTT.